These 30 T cell receptor beta chains share one sample of origin, sequenced in a study of regulatory T cells in long-lasting Graves disease. The sample's time point: newly diagnosed GD, antithyroid drugs for less than 3 months. Researchers made the TCR library from RNA that was extracted from PBMCs. CDR3 regions were amplified by Arm-PCR using iRepertoire HTBI primers to build TCR beta libraries. MiXCR, applied by TCRdb to the multiplex PCR reads, yields one record per CDR3 protein. The table lists about 540,000 distinct CDR3 sequences, roughly 13% of them singletons. This sample also appeared in a second study, on T cells in Graves' hyperthyroidism and ophthalmopathy.

Sequencing was performed on peripheral blood mononuclear cells (PBMCs), taken at new diagnosis, from a patient treated with antithyroid drugs. The receptors stem from a man aged 25-45 years with Graves disease.

There are a few counts of this clonotype. The genes are TRBV7-9 and TRBJ1-4, with a possible D match to TRBD1 (5 bases). There are 14 residues in the CDR3. With 6 bases removed from V and 5 bases from J, the gap between germline ends came to 13 bases. Germline V gene data show CDR1 as SEHNR and CDR2 as FQNEAQ (reference sequence). CDR3 sequence reads: CASSWEGPNEKLFF. For the CDR3, the DNA is TGTGCCAGCAGTTGGGAGGGACCGAATGAAAAACTGTTTTTT.

This clonotype was seen a few times. V and J are TRBV15 and TRBJ2-3; 10 bases agree with TRBD2. From germline, CDR1 is LNHNV and CDR2 YYDKDF (reference sequence). The CDR3 is 13 amino acids. V lost 5 bases, J lost 6 bases, and 2 bases stayed unmatched. DNA of the CDR3: TGTGCCACCAGCGGGGGACTAGCGGATACGCAGTATTTT. It is translated as CATSGGLADTQYF.

This clonotype appeared once. A clone one base away is much larger, so this may be a read error. The gene calls are TRBV10-1 and TRBJ1-1, with 7 bases lining up with TRBD1. Germline lookup yields CDR1 WNHNN and CDR2 SYGVQD (reference sequence). The CDR3 totals 15 residues. The CDR3 region has the DNA TGCGCCAGCCCACGACAGGGCGAAGCGAACACTGACGCTTTCTTT. Translated, it gives CASPRQGEANTDAFF.

This clonotype was counted ten times or more. The rearrangement joins TRBV12-3 or TRBV12-4 to TRBJ2-3, with 10 bases matching TRBD2. The CDR3 has 15 amino acids. V gave up 6 bases and J gave up 2 bases; unmatched junction bases: 5. The DNA for the CDR3 is TGTGCCAGCAGCCCAAGCGGGAGGGTCACAGATACGCAGTATTTT. This gives the protein CASSPSGRVTDTQYF.

This clonotype appeared many times. The chain combines TRBV5-1 with TRBJ2-4, with a tentative D call TRBD2 (6 bases). The CDR3 sequence is 19 residues long. Trimming pared 3 bases from V and 6 bases from J, leaving 28 bases between. The V gene's germline CDR1 is SGHRS and CDR2 YFSETQ. For the CDR3, the DNA is TGCGCCAGCAGCTCCCCTTCAACGGGCAGGGAGGTAGCTGGAAACATTCAGTACTTC. This codes for CASSSPSTGREVAGNIQYF.

The sample holds many counts of this clonotype. The chain couples TRBV7-9 to TRBJ2-7; 7 nucleotides agree with TRBD1. Germline values: CDR1 SEHNR, CDR2 FQNEAQ (reference sequence). The CDR3 extends over 14 amino acids. The V gene end was trimmed by 4 bases and the J gene end by 2 bases; junction bases not matched to a gene: 5. This chain's CDR3 is CASSSTGTTYEQYF. CDR3 bases: TGTGCCAGCAGCTCGACAGGGACCACCTACGAGCAGTACTTC.

This clonotype has at least ten counts. As DNA, the CDR3 is TGTGCCAGCAGGGGGACAGCAAACAATGAGCAGTTCTTC. This translates into CASRGTANNEQFF. The chain recombines TRBV12-3 or TRBV12-4 with TRBJ2-1, with 7 bases fitting TRBD1. The CDR3 loop spans 13 amino acids. Germline trimming cut 6 bases from V and 5 bases from J; bases unmatched to any gene: 4.

The chain has TRBV19 and TRBJ2-6; D unclear. V was cut by 3 bases and J by 0 bases, with 6 bases left in between. In germline, CDR1 is LNHDA, CDR2 SQIVND (reference sequence). The CDR3 spans 15 residues. The CDR3 sequence: CASSIFHSGANVLTF. The CDR3 nucleotides are TGTGCCAGTAGTATTTTCCACTCTGGGGCCAACGTCCTGACTTTC.

The genes are TRBV7-3 and TRBJ2-1; TRBD2 matches 9 bases. V lost 4 bases and J lost 7; bases outside the gene matches: 8. In germline, CDR1 is SGHTA, CDR2 FQGTGA. The CDR3 extends over 15 amino acids. The CDR3 DNA follows: TGTGCCAGCAGCTGGGGGCCTAGCGGGATGAATGAGCAGTTCTTC. Translation gives CASSWGPSGMNEQFF.

This clonotype was observed at least ten times. The rearrangement joins TRBV20-1 to TRBJ2-1, with a tentative D call TRBD2 (6 bases). Germline-derived CDR1 and CDR2 are DFQATT and SNEGSKA (reference sequence). The CDR3 loop spans 15 amino acids. V dropped 3 bases and J dropped 5 bases, with 17 bases sitting between them. The CDR3 nucleotides are TGCAGTGCTAGGGGGGGTGACGGGAAGAACAATGAGCAGTTCTTC. Translating it yields CSARGGDGKNNEQFF.

This clonotype was counted between two and nine times. This rearrangement joins TRBV6-1 to TRBJ1-5; D uncertain. The V and J ends lost 6 bases and 4 bases respectively, with 16 bases between them. Germline CDR1 MNHNS, CDR2 SASEGT. This CDR3 is 15 amino acids long. The CDR3 here is CASRSQGYRNQPQHF. As DNA, the CDR3 is TGTGCCAGCAGGTCACAAGGCTACCGAAATCAGCCCCAGCATTTT.

This clonotype showed up just a few times. The chain is built from TRBV5-1 and TRBJ1-4; D is ambiguous. The CDR3 contains 13 residues. Germline V gene data show CDR1 as SGHRS and CDR2 as YFSETQ. The germline V and J ends were trimmed by 4 bases and 6 bases, with 10 bases remaining between them. CDR3 loop: CASSPLGYEKLFF. The CDR3 nucleotides are TGCGCCAGCAGCCCCCTTGGGTATGAAAAACTGTTTTTT.

This clonotype was counted ten times or more. The rearrangement uses TRBV6-1 and TRBJ2-1; 11 nucleotides align to TRBD2. CDR1 MNHNS and CDR2 SASEGT come from the germline V gene. There are 15 residues in the CDR3. V lost 8 bases and J lost 6; bases outside the gene matches: 9. In nucleotides, the CDR3 is TGTGCCAGCCCCCCCGGGACTAGCGGTTCCAATGAGCAGTTCTTC. Translation: CASPPGTSGSNEQFF.

This clonotype was counted at least ten times. The chain carries TRBV5-1 and TRBJ2-7; 7 bases match TRBD1. Looked up from germline, CDR1 is SGHRS and CDR2 is YFSETQ. The CDR3 is 16 amino acids. V trimming: 0 bases; J trimming: 2 bases; junction bases outside the gene matches: 8. The CDR3 is CASSLARRTGAYEQYF. CDR3 nucleotides: TGCGCCAGCAGCTTGGCTCGTCGGACAGGAGCCTACGAGCAGTACTTC.

V gene TRBV28 combines with J gene TRBJ2-4; tentative D call: TRBD2 (6 bases). Germline values: CDR1 MDHEN, CDR2 SYDVKM. This CDR3 comprises 16 residues. Between the trimmed V and J ends, which lost 3 bases and 4 bases, there was a span of 16 bases. In DNA, the CDR3 is TGTGCCAGCAGTTTTGCGGGGCCAGGCGGTAAAAACATTCAGTACTTC. Translated, it gives CASSFAGPGGKNIQYF.

This clonotype has a count of ten or more. This chain joins TRBV20-1 and TRBJ2-5; D is possibly TRBD1 (5 bases). Germline V gene lookup returns CDR1 DFQATT and CDR2 SNEGSKA (reference sequence). The germline V and J ends were trimmed by 5 bases and 1 base, with 11 bases remaining between them. The CDR3 has 13 residues. The chain's CDR3 is CSAPRTLQETQYF. In nucleotides, the CDR3 is TGCAGTGCTCCTCGGACACTCCAAGAGACCCAGTACTTC.

V usage is TRBV19 and J usage is TRBJ1-5; D not resolved. Between the trimmed V and J ends, which lost 3 bases and 0 bases, there was a span of 6 bases. The CDR3 is 14 residues long. Germline CDR1 reads LNHDA; CDR2 reads SQIVND (reference sequence). The CDR3 loop is CASSIRDSNQPQHF. The DNA of the CDR3 is TGTGCCAGTAGTATTCGGGATAGCAATCAGCCCCAGCATTTT.

The V and J genes are TRBV9 and TRBJ1-3; 7 bases match TRBD1. This CDR3 has 16 amino acids. V gave up 2 bases and J gave up 2 bases; unmatched junction bases: 7. Germline CDR1 is SGDLS and CDR2 is YYNGEE. The CDR3 is CASSVANRGTGNTIYF. As DNA, the CDR3 is TGTGCCAGCAGCGTCGCGAACAGGGGTACTGGAAACACCATATATTTT. Combining the CDR3 with reference TRBV9 and TRBJ1-3 gives the whole variable domain DSGVTQTPKHLITATGQRVTLRCSPRSGDLSVYWYQQSLDQGLQFLIQYYNGEERAKGNILERFSAQQFPDLHSELNLSSLELGDSALYFCASSVANRGTGNTIYFGEGSWLTVV.

Comment on this clonotype: This is likely a read error, given that the CDR3 carries no conserved phenylalanine or tryptophan at its end. The gene calls are TRBV24-1 and TRBJ2-6; D not resolved. The CDR3 covers 17 residues. Germline CDR1 and CDR2: KGHDR and SFDVKD. Trimming cost V 4 bases and J 4 bases, with 16 bases left between them. As DNA, the CDR3 is TGTGCCACCAGTGACCCGGGCCCCGAGGCCGGGGCCAACGTCCTGACTTCC. This translates into CATSDPGPEAGANVLTS.

In this sample, this clonotype turned up many times. This chain links TRBV12-3 or TRBV12-4 with TRBJ2-3; D uncertain. The V end was cut by 1 base, the J end by 7 bases, with 0 bases between. This CDR3 region has 10 residues. Here the CDR3 reads CASSLDTQYF. DNA for the CDR3: TGTGCCAGCAGTTTAGATACGCAGTATTTT.

This clonotype showed up many times. The V call is TRBV7-2, the J call TRBJ2-1, with D unclear. V lost 2 bases to trimming and J lost 0 bases, with 11 bases between them. Per germline, CDR1 SGHTA and CDR2 FQGNSA. This CDR3 contains 16 residues. The CDR3 region has the DNA TGTGCCAGCAGCTTAAGACCGACGATCTCCTACAATGAGCAGTTCTTC. Translation gives CASSLRPTISYNEQFF. Full variable domain (missing parts from reference TRBV7-2 and TRBJ2-1): GAGVSQSPSNKVTEKGKDVELRCDPISGHTALYWYRQSLGQGLEFLIYFQGNSAPDKSGLPSDRFSAERTGGSVSTLTIQRTQQEDSAVYLCASSLRPTISYNEQFFGPGTRLTVL.

This clonotype was counted between two and nine times. J is TRBJ1-5 and V is TRBV7-9; TRBD1 matches 9 bases. CDR3 length: 14 residues. Trimming removed 1 base from V and 8 bases from J; junction bases left unmatched: 3. CDR1 and CDR2 (germline): SEHNR, FQNEAQ (reference sequence). The CDR3 reads CASSLDRGQEPQHF. Here the CDR3 DNA reads TGTGCCAGCAGCTTAGACAGGGGGCAGGAGCCCCAGCATTTT.

Many counts were recorded for this clonotype. The chain couples TRBV29-1 to TRBJ2-5; 7 nucleotides match TRBD1. In germline, CDR1 is SQVTM, CDR2 ANQGSEA. The CDR3 is 13 residues long. Germline trimming cut 7 bases from V and 2 bases from J; bases unmatched to any gene: 7. The chain's CDR3 is CSAVQGPQETQYF. DNA of the CDR3: TGCAGCGCCGTACAGGGGCCGCAAGAGACCCAGTACTTC.

This clonotype has only a few counts. The chain uses TRBV19 and TRBJ2-7; the match to TRBD2 covers 10 bases. Unmatched junction bases numbered 11, after V lost 8 bases and J lost 1 base. CDR3 length: 16 amino acids. The germline CDR1 and CDR2 sequences are LNHDA and SQIVND (reference sequence). In DNA form, the CDR3 reads TGTGCCAGTCGATCTTGGACTAGCGGAGGATCCTACGAGCAGTACTTC. Translating it yields CASRSWTSGGSYEQYF.

The V and J genes are TRBV3-1 and TRBJ1-3; D is perhaps TRBD1 (5 bases). Germline CDR1 reads LGHDT; CDR2 reads YNNKEL (reference sequence). V was cut by 4 bases and J by 4 bases, with 17 bases left in between. The CDR3 spans 16 residues. CDR3 sequence: CASSLSGGAGGNTIYF. The CDR3 DNA sequence: TGTGCCAGCAGCCTGAGTGGCGGGGCGGGCGGAAACACCATATATTTT.

This clonotype came up many times. The rearrangement joins TRBV20-1 to TRBJ1-1; possible D gene TRBD1, 5 bases. This CDR3 is built from 13 residues. V lost 8 bases, J lost 1 base, and 14 bases lay in between. The germline V gene has CDR1 DFQATT and CDR2 SNEGSKA (reference sequence). The CDR3 protein is CSPTGTANTEAFF. The CDR3 nucleotides read TGCAGTCCAACCGGGACGGCGAACACTGAAGCTTTCTTT.

The table lists this clonotype with many counts. This rearrangement joins TRBV7-2 to TRBJ2-3, with no clear D. V lost 2 bases and J 4 bases, leaving 10 bases between the germline ends. The CDR3 loop spans 14 amino acids. CDR1 is SGHTA and CDR2 is FQGNSA in the germline V gene. The CDR3 region is CASSLPGHPDTQYF. The CDR3 DNA is TGTGCCAGCAGCTTACCGGGCCACCCAGATACGCAGTATTTT.

This clonotype was observed many times. This chain links TRBV5-1 with TRBJ1-4; no reliable D call. The CDR3 extends over 14 amino acids. CDR1 is SGHRS, CDR2 YFSETQ, per germline. Trimming cost V 2 bases and J 4 bases, with 9 bases left between them. Here the CDR3 DNA reads TGCGCCAGCAGCTTCCCAGGCGGTAATGAAAAACTGTTTTTT. As protein: CASSFPGGNEKLFF. The entire variable domain, with the rest obtained from reference TRBV5-1 and TRBJ1-4, is as follows: KAGVTQTPRYLIKTRGQQVTLSCSPISGHRSVSWYQQTPGQGLQFLFEYFSETQRNKGNFPGRFSGRQFSNSRSEMNVSTLELGDSALYLCASSFPGGNEKLFFGSGTQLSVL.

This clonotype has more than one count but fewer than ten. The rearrangement joins TRBV19 to TRBJ1-1; D not certain. Trimming left V 7 bases short and J 1 base short, with 16 bases between. Per germline, CDR1 LNHDA and CDR2 SQIVND (reference sequence). The CDR3 is 15 amino acids. The CDR3 region is CASMAYDVGNTEAFF. The DNA of the CDR3 is TGTGCCAGTATGGCCTACGATGTTGGGAACACTGAAGCTTTCTTT.

In this sample, this clonotype turned up many times. CDR3 DNA sequence: TGTGCCAGCAGTAGAGCCGGGACAGAGAATTCACCCCTCCACTTT. Its protein product is CASSRAGTENSPLHF. V is TRBV27 and J is TRBJ1-6; 7 nucleotides agree with TRBD1. The CDR3 has 15 amino acids. Trimming cost V 5 bases and J 7 bases; bases outside gene matches: 8. The germline V gene has CDR1 MNHEY and CDR2 SMNVEV (reference sequence).